The 29 T cell receptor beta chains below come from one sample, sequenced in a study of blood T cell repertoires in COVID-19. The protocol was immunoSEQ multiplex PCR, while the TCRdb copy is restricted to in-frame clones and leaves out a portion. The sample contains approximately 11,000 clones, 75% to 90% of which appear only once. Input material: peripheral blood. The receptor source for this set is a human donor in a cohort sampled during active COVID-19.

The DNA of the CDR3 is TGTGCCAGCAGCTTAAGAGGGGGGGTTAACTACGAGCAGTACTTC. It specifies CASSLRGGVNYEQYF. The chain joins TRBV7-3 to TRBJ2-7; D perhaps matches TRBD2 (7 bases). V was shortened by 1 base and J by 3 bases, with 13 bases between the two germline ends. Per the germline V gene, CDR1 is SGHTA and CDR2 is FQGTGA. CDR3 length: 15 amino acids.

V gene TRBV28 combines with J gene TRBJ2-7, with TRBD1 identical over 9 bases. Germline values: CDR1 MDHEN, CDR2 SYDVKM. Germline trimming cut 4 bases from V and 5 bases from J; bases unmatched to any gene: 9. This CDR3 region has 15 residues. CDR3 sequence: CASSSGQGTPHEQYF. The CDR3 region has the DNA TGTGCCAGCAGTTCCGGACAGGGGACACCCCACGAGCAGTACTTC.

The chain couples TRBV6-7 to TRBJ2-5, with D possibly being TRBD1 (6 bases). TRBV6-7 belongs to the ORF category, with a function that is uncertain. CDR3 length equals 19 residues. V shed 2 bases and J shed 4 bases, with 26 bases lying between them. CDR3 in amino acids: CASSYVRIFRTGSPETQYF. The CDR3 bases are TGTGCCAGCAGTTACGTCCGCATATTCCGAACAGGGAGCCCAGAGACCCAGTACTTC.

A single count supports this clone. The chain is built from TRBV25-1 and TRBJ1-1; 9 bases map to TRBD1. The germline V gene encodes CDR1 MGHDK and CDR2 SYGVNS. V trimming: 5 bases; J trimming: 1 base; junction bases outside the gene matches: 2. This CDR3 spans 14 amino acids. CDR3 protein: CASSRTGANTEAFF. Written as DNA, the CDR3 is TGTGCCAGCAGTCGGACAGGGGCGAACACTGAAGCTTTCTTT.

The rearrangement joins TRBV6-5 to TRBJ2-3; D is possibly TRBD2 (5 bases). This CDR3 comprises 14 residues. The V gene's germline CDR1 is MNHEY and CDR2 SVGAGI. Between the trimmed V and J ends, which lost 8 bases and 2 bases, there was a span of 14 bases. The CDR3 DNA reads TGTGCCAGCTCAACCCTGGGAGCCACAGATACGCAGTATTTT. Translating it yields CASSTLGATDTQYF.

The chain has TRBV5-1 and TRBJ1-1; D ambiguous. Trimming removed 7 bases at V and 1 base at J, with 17 bases between. The CDR3 runs to 15 residues. Germline values: CDR1 SGHRS, CDR2 YFSETQ. CDR3 in amino acids: CASGASAVSNTEAFF. In nucleotides, the CDR3 is TGCGCCAGCGGTGCGAGTGCTGTCTCGAACACTGAAGCTTTCTTT.

The CDR3 DNA reads as TGTGCCAGCAGCCCTTGGAGTAGCACAGATACGCAGTATTTT. It codes for CASSPWSSTDTQYF. The V gene is TRBV9, the J gene TRBJ2-3; D is undetermined. The CDR3 spans 14 residues. V was shortened by 4 bases and J by 0 bases, with 9 bases between the two germline ends. The germline V gene encodes CDR1 SGDLS and CDR2 YYNGEE.

This clone was observed a single time. DNA of the CDR3: TGTGCCAGCAGCTTAGATCTCACCGGGGAGCTGTTTTTT. Translation gives CASSLDLTGELFF. This chain uses TRBV11-3 with TRBJ2-2; D remains unclear. CDR1 and CDR2 from the germline V gene are SGHNT and YENEEA. The CDR3 is made up of 13 amino acids. With 0 bases removed from V and 4 bases from J, the gap between germline ends came to 3 bases.

The chain links TRBV18 to TRBJ2-1; 8 bases are shared with TRBD2. This CDR3 has 18 residues. The V gene's germline CDR1 is KGHSH and CDR2 LQKENI. J was trimmed by 4 bases and V by 3 bases; bases with no gene match: 14. The CDR3 region has the DNA TGTGCCAGCTCACCGCTCGCGTCCAGCGGGGGCATATACAATGAGCAGTTCTTC. Its translation: CASSPLASSGGIYNEQFF.

This clone was detected only once. V usage is TRBV5-4 and J usage is TRBJ2-3; 10 nucleotides line up with TRBD2. The CDR3 totals 17 residues. Germline V lookup: CDR1 SGHNT, CDR2 YYREEE (reference sequence). V shed 0 bases and J 4 bases; nucleotides not matched to a gene: 8. CDR3 in amino acids: CASSLVGSGGPSDTQYF. CDR3 DNA sequence: TGTGCCAGCAGCTTGGTGGGTAGCGGGGGGCCCTCAGATACGCAGTATTTT.

This clone was counted once. This chain uses TRBV5-1 with TRBJ1-1; TRBD1 agrees at 10 bases. The CDR3 has 16 amino acids. The junction had 7 bases not matched to a gene; V was cut back by 4 bases and J by 1 base. Germline CDR1 is SGHRS and CDR2 is YFSETQ. CDR3 sequence: CASSLDRQGANTEAFF. The CDR3, as DNA: TGCGCCAGCAGCCTCGACCGACAGGGGGCGAACACTGAAGCTTTCTTT. Full variable domain (remainder filled in from reference TRBV5-1 and TRBJ1-1): KAGVTQTPRYLIKTRGQQVTLSCSPISGHRSVSWYQQTPGQGLQFLFEYFSETQRNKGNFPGRFSGRQFSNSRSEMNVSTLELGDSALYLCASSLDRQGANTEAFFGQGTRLTVV.

This sequence joins TRBV5-1 and TRBJ2-7; weak D call: TRBD1 (6 bases). Germline V gene lookup returns CDR1 SGHRS and CDR2 YFSETQ. V was shortened by 4 bases and J by 0 bases, with 14 bases between the two germline ends. The length of the CDR3 is 15 residues. DNA for the CDR3: TGCGCCAGCAGCATTACAGGGCTAAGCTCCTACGAGCAGTACTTC. It is translated as CASSITGLSSYEQYF.

A single count supports this clone. J is TRBJ2-7 and V is TRBV4-1; tentative D call: TRBD2 (5 bases). Per the germline V gene, CDR1 is MGHRA and CDR2 is YSYEKL. The V gene lost 7 bases and the J gene lost 2 bases, with 18 bases spanning the gap. This CDR3 is 15 amino acids long. For the CDR3, the DNA is TGCGCCAGCACCCAGTTTCCCTCCGGGGCCTACGAGCAGTACTTC. It yields the protein CASTQFPSGAYEQYF.

The gene calls are TRBV9 and TRBJ1-3, with TRBD1 matching 8 bases. The CDR3 spans 15 residues. Germline V gives CDR1 SGDLS, CDR2 YYNGEE. With V trimmed by 4 bases and J by 3 bases, 6 bases remained unmatched. The CDR3 here is CASSIRTGIGNTIYF. CDR3 in DNA: TGTGCCAGCAGCATCCGGACAGGGATTGGAAACACCATATATTTT.

This clone has just one count. This same CDR3 is encoded by further DNA sequences in the sample. J is TRBJ2-7 and V is TRBV20-1; D is uncertain. There are 11 residues in the CDR3. Between the trimmed V and J ends, which lost 0 bases and 4 bases, there was a span of 4 bases. Germline assignment: CDR1 DFQATT and CDR2 SNEGSKA (reference sequence). As DNA, the CDR3 is TGCAGTGCTAGAGATTCTTACGAGCAGTACTTC. Protein product: CSARDSYEQYF.

The rearrangement joins TRBV30 to TRBJ1-5; no clear D gene. This CDR3 has 14 residues. V lost 1 base and J lost 4, with 11 bases in between. CDR1 and CDR2 (germline): GTSNPN, SVGIG (reference sequence). CDR3 region: CAWSGVTGNQPQHF. DNA of the CDR3: TGTGCCTGGAGTGGTGTGACGGGAAATCAGCCCCAGCATTTT.

The chain combines TRBV9 with TRBJ2-1, with 12 nucleotides matching TRBD1. CDR3 size: 15 residues. Germline-derived CDR1 and CDR2 are SGDLS and YYNGEE. V dropped 0 bases and J dropped 9; count of bases not matched to a gene: 4. CDR3 in DNA: TGTGCCAGCAGCGTAGGGGGACAGGGGGCTAGTGAGCAGTTCTTC. Translation: CASSVGGQGASEQFF.

The rearrangement links TRBV7-9 to TRBJ1-2, with 7 bases aligning to TRBD1. Trimming at V came to 1 base and at J to 4 bases, leaving 3 bases not matched to a gene. The germline gives CDR1 SEHNR, CDR2 FQNEAQ (reference sequence). This CDR3 is built from 14 residues. CDR3 protein: CASSLDGTAYGYTF. CDR3 nucleotide sequence: TGTGCCAGCAGCTTAGACGGGACAGCCTATGGCTACACCTTC.

The rearrangement links TRBV6-5 to TRBJ1-2; no definite D call. V was cut by 6 bases and J by 3 bases, with 11 bases left in between. The CDR3 loop spans 13 amino acids. Germline-derived CDR1 and CDR2 are MNHEY and SVGAGI. CDR3 loop: CASRAPADYGYTF. CDR3 bases: TGTGCCAGCAGGGCCCCGGCGGACTATGGCTACACCTTC.

V and J are TRBV19 and TRBJ2-2, with TRBD1 as a possible D gene (5 bases). The CDR3 runs 13 residues. Trimming took off 3 bases at V and 8 bases at J, with 10 bases between the two ends. The germline CDR1 and CDR2 sequences are LNHDA and SQIVND (reference sequence). The CDR3 nucleotides are TGTGCCAGTAGTATCACAGGCGCGGGGGAGCTGTTTTTT. Its protein product is CASSITGAGELFF.

The rearrangement links TRBV6-5 to TRBJ1-1; no definite D call. There are 13 residues in the CDR3. The V end lost 6 bases, the J end lost 1 base, and 9 bases lay between the germline ends. Germline V gene data show CDR1 as MNHEY and CDR2 as SVGAGI. CDR3 sequence: CASSPVGNTEAFF. The CDR3 DNA sequence: TGTGCCAGCAGCCCCGTCGGGAACACTGAAGCTTTCTTT.

The genes are TRBV5-1 and TRBJ2-1; 7 nucleotides line up with TRBD1. V lost 6 bases, J lost 3 bases, and 9 bases stayed unmatched. This CDR3 is built from 15 residues. In germline, CDR1 is SGHRS, CDR2 YFSETQ. Here the CDR3 reads CASTRTGTDYNEQFF. CDR3 bases: TGCGCCAGCACGCGGACCGGGACAGACTACAATGAGCAGTTCTTC.

Written as DNA, the CDR3 is TGTGCCATCAGTGAGTCTTTAGCGGGGATACAAGAGACCCAGTACTTC. Translation: CAISESLAGIQETQYF. This rearrangement joins TRBV10-3 to TRBJ2-5; 8 bases align to TRBD2. Losses at the gene ends were 0 bases for V and 2 bases for J; bases not matched to a gene: 5. The CDR3 spans 16 residues. Germline CDR1 and CDR2: ENHRY and SYGVKD.

This rearrangement joins TRBV6-5 to TRBJ1-2; D might be TRBD1 (6 bases). CDR1 and CDR2 from the germline V gene are MNHEY and SVGAGI. The CDR3 spans 12 residues. V was trimmed by 4 bases and J by 6 bases, leaving 9 bases between them. The CDR3 bases are TGTGCCAGCAGTTTTACAGGGAATGGCTACACCTTC. Translating gives CASSFTGNGYTF.

The rearrangement uses TRBV7-9 and TRBJ1-5; D unresolved. The V gene's germline CDR1 is SEHNR and CDR2 FQNEAQ (reference sequence). Trimming left V 2 bases short and J 7 bases short, with 12 bases between. The CDR3 loop spans 14 amino acids. The CDR3 loop reads CASSLFNENQPQHF. The CDR3 nucleotides read TGTGCCAGCAGCTTATTTAACGAGAACCAGCCCCAGCATTTT.

This chain joins TRBV7-2 and TRBJ1-5, with 11 bases lining up with TRBD1. The CDR3 has 16 amino acids. Germline V gives CDR1 SGHTA, CDR2 FQGNSA. V trimming: 6 bases; J trimming: 8 bases; junction bases outside the gene matches: 12. CDR3 protein: CASSRTGGQLVEPQHF. CDR3 bases: TGTGCCAGCAGTCGGACAGGGGGCCAGCTGGTAGAGCCCCAGCATTTT.

The chain has TRBV6-5 and TRBJ2-2; 8 positions match TRBD1. This CDR3 has 15 amino acids. CDR1 MNHEY and CDR2 SVGAGI come from the germline V gene. Losses at the gene ends were 6 bases for V and 2 bases for J; bases not matched to a gene: 5. The CDR3 DNA is TGTGCCAGCAGCCTGGACAGGGCCAACACCGGGGAGCTGTTTTTT. Its translation is CASSLDRANTGELFF.

The chain uses TRBV7-3 and TRBJ2-1; weak D call: TRBD2 (5 bases). The CDR3 runs to 13 residues. Per the germline V gene, CDR1 is SGHTA and CDR2 is FQGTGA. Trimming took off 3 bases at V and 7 bases at J, with 10 bases between the two ends. The CDR3 bases are TGTGCCAGCAGCTTCTATCTAGCAAATGAGCAGTTCTTC. This sequence encodes CASSFYLANEQFF.

The chain employs TRBV10-3 and TRBJ1-2; 9 bases are shared with TRBD1. From germline, CDR1 is ENHRY and CDR2 SYGVKD. The CDR3 is 14 residues long. The trim removed 0 bases at V and 8 bases at J, leaving 4 bases unmatched. DNA for the CDR3: TGTGCCATCAGTGAGTCGAAGGACAGGGGAGGCTACACCTTC. This gives the protein CAISESKDRGGYTF.